This T cell receptor (beta chain) was profiled in a study of cytomegalovirus exposure and HLA in healthy donors. V was pared by 5 bases and J by 5 bases, with 4 bases of the junction left unmatched. The germline CDR1 and CDR2 sequences are SGHVS and FQNEAQ. The CDR3 extends over 14 amino acids. Primers: 60 Vbeta forward and 13 Jbeta reverse. Repertoires were generated with immunoSEQ multiplex PCR, while TCRdb's copy carries only in-frame clones and drops some. The data hold about 120,000 clones, with over 8.5% observed a single time. A few counts support this clone. Other DNA sequences in the sample encode the same CDR3.

V and J are TRBV7-8 and TRBJ1-4, with 8 bases lining up with TRBD1. The sequencing sample was made of PBMCs. This TCR was recovered from a woman aged 40 to 49 in good health and CMV-seropositive. In DNA form, the CDR3 reads TGTGCCAGCAGCCCGCACAGGGGGAATGAAAAACTGTTTTTT. Encoded protein: CASSPHRGNEKLFF.